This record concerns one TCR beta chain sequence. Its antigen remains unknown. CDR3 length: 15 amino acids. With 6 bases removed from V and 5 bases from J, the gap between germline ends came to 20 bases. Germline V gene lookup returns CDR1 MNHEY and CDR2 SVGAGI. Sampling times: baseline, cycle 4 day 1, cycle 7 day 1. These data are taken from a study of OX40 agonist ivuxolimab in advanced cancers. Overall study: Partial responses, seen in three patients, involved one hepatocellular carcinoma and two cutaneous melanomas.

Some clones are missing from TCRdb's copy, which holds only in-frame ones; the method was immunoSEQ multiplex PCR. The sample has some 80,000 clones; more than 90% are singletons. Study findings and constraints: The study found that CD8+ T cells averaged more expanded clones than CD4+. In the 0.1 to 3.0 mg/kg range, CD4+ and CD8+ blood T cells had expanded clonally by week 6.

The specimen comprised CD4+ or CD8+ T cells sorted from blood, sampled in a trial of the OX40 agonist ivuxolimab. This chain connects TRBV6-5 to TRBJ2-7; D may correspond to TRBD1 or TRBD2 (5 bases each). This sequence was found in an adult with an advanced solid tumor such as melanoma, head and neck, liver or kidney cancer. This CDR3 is CASRMIEPGGNEQYF. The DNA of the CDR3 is TGTGCCAGCAGGATGATCGAGCCTGGGGGAAACGAGCAGTACTTC.